A single sample is the source of the 24 T cell receptor beta chains below, sequenced in a study of OX40 agonist ivuxolimab in advanced cancers. Sequencing used immunoSEQ multiplex PCR; TCRdb keeps in-frame clones, though not all of them. The table has 70,000 or so clones, about 82% seen once. This sample comprised CD4+ or CD8+ T cells sorted from blood, obtained in a trial of the OX40 agonist ivuxolimab. The receptors come from an adult with an advanced solid tumor such as melanoma, head and neck, liver or kidney cancer.

In the case of this clone: Other DNA variants within this sample encode the same CDR3. The chain recombines TRBV5-1 with TRBJ1-2; D perhaps matches TRBD1 (5 bases). Germline lookup yields CDR1 SGHRS and CDR2 YFSETQ. Trimming shortened V by 4 bases and J by 5 bases, and 9 bases separated the two germline ends. The CDR3 runs 12 residues. This CDR3 is CASSPRGYGYTF. CDR3 sequence (DNA): TGCGCCAGCAGCCCTAGGGGTTATGGCTACACCTTC.

V and J are TRBV11-3 and TRBJ2-3; D is unclear. CDR1 SGHNT and CDR2 YENEEA come from the germline V gene. The CDR3 contains 14 residues. V dropped 1 base and J dropped 1 base, with 6 bases sitting between them. CDR3 amino acids: CASSLGRGTDTQYF. In nucleotides, the CDR3 is TGTGCCAGCAGCTTAGGAAGGGGCACAGATACGCAGTATTTT.

This chain joins TRBV2 and TRBJ2-2; D possibly matches TRBD1 or TRBD2 (5 bases each). From germline, CDR1 is SNHLY and CDR2 FYNNEI. Trimming shortened V by 7 bases and J by 5 bases, and 20 bases separated the two germline ends. The CDR3 spans 16 residues. The CDR3 nucleotides read TGTGCCAGCACCTTGGACGAGGGTAGGGGAACCGGGGAGCTGTTTTTT. This gives the protein CASTLDEGRGTGELFF.

The chain uses TRBV7-6 and TRBJ2-1; possible D gene TRBD2, 6 bases. The V end lost 1 base, the J end lost 1 base, and 8 bases lay between the germline ends. CDR3 length: 15 residues. Germline assignment: CDR1 SGHVS and CDR2 FNYEAQ. Here the CDR3 reads CASSLGLASYNEQFF. The CDR3, as DNA: TGTGCCAGCAGCTTAGGGCTAGCGTCCTACAATGAGCAGTTCTTC.

V is TRBV9 and J is TRBJ2-2; possible D gene TRBD2, 7 bases. The CDR3 loop spans 16 amino acids. From germline, CDR1 is SGDLS and CDR2 YYNGEE. Trimming pared 1 base from V and 4 bases from J, leaving 14 bases between. As DNA, the CDR3 is TGTGCCAGCAGCGTATACGGGGGGCCAGCCACCGGGGAGCTGTTTTTT. This gives the protein CASSVYGGPATGELFF.

The chain links TRBV5-1 to TRBJ2-7; TRBD2 agrees at 7 bases. V shed 1 base, J shed 3 bases, and the junction held 4 bases outside the gene matches. The CDR3 extends over 14 amino acids. CDR1 is SGHRS and CDR2 is YFSETQ in the germline V gene. The CDR3, as DNA: TGCGCCAGCAGCTTGAGTTCTAGCGGCTACGAGCAGTACTTC. Encoded protein: CASSLSSSGYEQYF.

The rearrangement links TRBV28 to TRBJ2-1, with D possibly matching TRBD2 (6 bases). This CDR3 contains 18 residues. Germline V gene lookup returns CDR1 MDHEN and CDR2 SYDVKM. The ends were cut back, 3 bases at V and 8 bases at J, with 26 bases in the middle. The CDR3, as DNA: TGTGCCAGCAGTTTTATCAGCGGGCGGCTGGAGACAAAGGATGAGCAGTTCTTC. Translated, it gives CASSFISGRLETKDEQFF.

This sequence joins TRBV19 and TRBJ1-3, with unresolved D. The CDR3 runs to 13 residues. Trimming pared 10 bases from V and 3 bases from J, leaving 13 bases between. CDR1 is LNHDA, CDR2 SQIVND, per germline (reference sequence). The DNA of the CDR3 is TGTGCCACCCTAGAAGAGGGTGGAAACACCATATATTTT. Translation gives CATLEEGGNTIYF.

The CDR3 loop is CASSPTGGANSPLHF. In DNA, the CDR3 is TGTGCCAGCAGCCCGACAGGGGGCGCGAATTCACCCCTCCACTTT. This chain links TRBV6-6 with TRBJ1-6; 10 positions match TRBD1. The CDR3 is 15 residues long. With 6 bases clipped from V and 7 bases from J, the junction kept 6 bases outside the gene matches. Germline V gene lookup returns CDR1 MNHNY and CDR2 SVGAGI (reference sequence).

V gene TRBV5-6 combines with J gene TRBJ2-6; tentative D call: TRBD2 (6 bases). Trimming cost V 6 bases and J 0 bases, with 13 bases left between them. This CDR3 spans 16 amino acids. The germline V gene has CDR1 SGHDT and CDR2 YYEEEE. The CDR3, as DNA: TGTGCCAGCACCCGGCGGGGTAACTCTGGGGCCAACGTCCTGACTTTC. Translation gives CASTRRGNSGANVLTF.

The chain couples TRBV5-6 to TRBJ2-1; TRBD2 matches at 8 bases. V gave up 4 bases and J gave up 4 bases; unmatched junction bases: 10. The CDR3 consists of 16 residues. Looked up from germline, CDR1 is SGHDT and CDR2 is YYEEEE. The CDR3: CASSPKSGGDYNEQFF. The CDR3 DNA reads TGTGCCAGCAGCCCTAAGAGCGGGGGCGATTACAATGAGCAGTTCTTC.

The V call is TRBV9, the J call TRBJ2-2, with 8 bases matching TRBD1. J lost 8 bases, V lost 6 bases, and 6 bases had no gene match. This CDR3 has 13 amino acids. Germline V gene data show CDR1 as SGDLS and CDR2 as YYNGEE. CDR3 region: CASTDRGAGELFF. As DNA, the CDR3 is TGTGCCAGCACCGACAGGGGCGCTGGGGAGCTGTTTTTT.

The chain employs TRBV11-2 and TRBJ2-3; D is perhaps TRBD2 (6 bases). The ends were cut back, 8 bases at V and 4 bases at J, with 19 bases in the middle. The CDR3 is made up of 15 amino acids. Germline V gene lookup returns CDR1 SGHAT and CDR2 FQNNGV. The DNA of the CDR3 is TGTGCCAGCTCACAGGTGGCTAGCGCGTCAGATACGCAGTATTTT. Translating it yields CASSQVASASDTQYF.

This chain joins TRBV6-1 and TRBJ1-4; unclear D gene. CDR3 length equals 14 residues. V lost 6 bases, J lost 2 bases, and 10 bases lay in between. CDR1 and CDR2 (germline): MNHNS, SASEGT. This CDR3 is CASRFPNTNEKLFF. CDR3 nucleotides: TGTGCCAGCAGATTCCCGAATACTAATGAAAAACTGTTTTTT.

This chain uses TRBV9 with TRBJ1-3, with 7 bases fitting TRBD1. The CDR3 has 16 residues. The germline V gene has CDR1 SGDLS and CDR2 YYNGEE. Unmatched junction bases numbered 3, after V lost 0 bases and J lost 0 bases. CDR3 loop: CASSVDRGTSGNTIYF. DNA for the CDR3: TGTGCCAGCAGCGTAGACAGGGGAACCTCTGGAAACACCATATATTTT.

The chain has TRBV28 and TRBJ2-3, with a tentative D call TRBD1 (6 bases). This CDR3 contains 16 residues. Germline V gene sequence: CDR1 MDHEN, CDR2 SYDVKM. Deletions cut 2 bases from V and 2 bases from J, with 14 bases between. The CDR3 sequence: CASSLRGSRDTDTQYF. The CDR3 nucleotides are TGTGCCAGCAGTTTAAGGGGGTCCAGGGACACAGATACGCAGTATTTT.

This clone occurred a few times. The chain joins TRBV7-9 to TRBJ1-3; a weak D match, TRBD1 (5 bases). Looked up from germline, CDR1 is SEHNR and CDR2 is FQNEAQ (reference sequence). CDR3 length equals 14 residues. Deletions cut 6 bases from V and 3 bases from J, with 12 bases between. The CDR3 nucleotides are TGTGCCAGCAGTCCCGCCAGGGTTGGAAACACCATATATTTT. Encoded protein: CASSPARVGNTIYF.

The V call is TRBV15, the J call TRBJ1-1; tentatively, D is TRBD1 (6 bases). Trimming removed 5 bases from V and 4 bases from J, with 11 bases in between. CDR3 length: 13 residues. Germline V lookup: CDR1 LNHNV, CDR2 YYDKDF (reference sequence). The CDR3 reads CATSGGAFTEAFF. As DNA, the CDR3 is TGTGCCACCAGCGGGGGGGCGTTCACTGAAGCTTTCTTT. Full variable domain (rest looked up from reference TRBV15 and TRBJ1-1): DAMVIQNPRYQVTQFGKPVTLSCSQTLNHNVMYWYQQKSSQAPKLLFHYYDKDFNNEADTPDNFQSRRPNTSFCFLDIRSPGLGDTAMYLCATSGGAFTEAFFGQGTRLTVV.

The chain recombines TRBV7-2 with TRBJ2-7; a possible D gene is TRBD1 (6 bases). This CDR3 contains 15 residues. Trimming pared 4 bases from V and 0 bases from J, leaving 13 bases between. The V gene's germline CDR1 is SGHTA and CDR2 FQGNSA. This CDR3 is CASSSPGQASYEQYF. The CDR3, as DNA: TGTGCCAGCAGCTCCCCGGGACAAGCCTCCTACGAGCAGTACTTC.

The rearrangement joins TRBV4-1 to TRBJ2-1, with 7 nucleotides matching TRBD1. The trim removed 4 bases at V and 6 bases at J, leaving 9 bases unmatched. CDR3 length equals 15 residues. CDR1 is MGHRA and CDR2 is YSYEKL in the germline V gene. CDR3 protein: CASSLTETGPNEQFF. The CDR3 DNA reads TGCGCCAGCAGCCTCACGGAGACAGGGCCCAATGAGCAGTTCTTC.

V is TRBV19 and J is TRBJ2-6; 7 nucleotides agree with TRBD1. The germline V gene has CDR1 LNHDA and CDR2 SQIVND (reference sequence). The J segment lost 2 bases and the V segment lost 1 base, leaving 8 bases of the junction unmatched. The CDR3 sequence is 18 residues long. The CDR3 spells CASSIGQGPTAGANVLTF. CDR3 nucleotide sequence: TGTGCCAGTAGTATAGGACAGGGCCCCACCGCTGGGGCCAACGTCCTGACTTTC.

The V gene is TRBV2, the J gene TRBJ1-3; D ambiguous. Germline V CDR1 and CDR2: SNHLY, FYNNEI. With 7 bases removed from V and 2 bases from J, the gap between germline ends came to 9 bases. The CDR3 consists of 13 residues. Written as DNA, the CDR3 is TGTGCCAGCACCCGGGTTGCTGGAAACACCATATATTTT. It yields the protein CASTRVAGNTIYF. The full variable domain, with the rest looked up from reference TRBV2 and TRBJ1-3, is EPEVTQTPSHQVTQMGQEVILRCVPISNHLYFYWYRQILGQKVEFLVSFYNNEISEKSEIFDDQFSVERPDGSNFTLKIRSTKLEDSAMYFCASTRVAGNTIYFGEGSWLTVV.

This rearrangement joins TRBV28 to TRBJ2-1, with D possibly TRBD1 on 6 matching bases. This CDR3 is built from 15 residues. Trimming shortened V by 6 bases and J by 9 bases, and 21 bases separated the two germline ends. The germline gives CDR1 MDHEN, CDR2 SYDVKM. This chain's CDR3 is CASRNRVLSTGEQFF. The CDR3 region has the DNA TGTGCCAGCAGAAACAGGGTTTTGTCTACAGGTGAGCAGTTCTTC. The full variable domain, its missing parts supplied by reference TRBV28 and TRBJ2-1, is DVKVTQSSRYLVKRTGEKVFLECVQDMDHENMFWYRQDPGLGLRLIYFSYDVKMKEKGDIPEGYSVSREKKERFSLILESASTNQTSMYLCASRNRVLSTGEQFFGPGTRLTVL.

In its sample, this clone was seen a few times. The chain uses TRBV9 and TRBJ1-1; the D is unclear. The CDR3 extends over 15 amino acids. The germline gives CDR1 SGDLS, CDR2 YYNGEE. V lost 0 bases and J 4 bases, leaving 13 bases between the germline ends. The CDR3 region is CASSVGWSEGTEAFF. CDR3 nucleotides: TGTGCCAGCAGCGTAGGGTGGAGCGAAGGCACTGAAGCTTTCTTT.